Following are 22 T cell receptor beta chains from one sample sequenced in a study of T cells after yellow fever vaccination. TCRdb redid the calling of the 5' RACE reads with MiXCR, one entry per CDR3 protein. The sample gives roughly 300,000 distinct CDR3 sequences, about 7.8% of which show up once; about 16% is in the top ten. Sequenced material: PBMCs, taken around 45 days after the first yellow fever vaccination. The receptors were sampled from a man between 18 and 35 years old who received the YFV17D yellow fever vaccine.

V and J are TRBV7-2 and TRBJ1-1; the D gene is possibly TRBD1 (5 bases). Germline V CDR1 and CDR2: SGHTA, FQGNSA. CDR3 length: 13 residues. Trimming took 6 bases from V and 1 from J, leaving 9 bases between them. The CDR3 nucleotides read TGTGCCAGCAGGGGGCGGAGGAACACTGAAGCTTTCTTT. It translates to CASRGRRNTEAFF.

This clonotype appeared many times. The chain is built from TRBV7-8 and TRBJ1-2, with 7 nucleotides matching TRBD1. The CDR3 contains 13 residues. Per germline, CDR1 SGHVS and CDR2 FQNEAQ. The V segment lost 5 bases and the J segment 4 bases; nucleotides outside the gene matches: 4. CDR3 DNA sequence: TGTGCCAGCAGCCTCGGGACAGCCTATGGCTACACCTTC. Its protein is CASSLGTAYGYTF.

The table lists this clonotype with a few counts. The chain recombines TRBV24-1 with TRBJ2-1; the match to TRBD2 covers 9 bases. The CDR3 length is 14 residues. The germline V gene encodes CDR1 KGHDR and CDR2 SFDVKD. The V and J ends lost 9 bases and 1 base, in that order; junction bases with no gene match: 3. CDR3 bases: TGTGCCACCGCGAGCGGGGGGTCCTACAATGAGCAGTTCTTC. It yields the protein CATASGGSYNEQFF.

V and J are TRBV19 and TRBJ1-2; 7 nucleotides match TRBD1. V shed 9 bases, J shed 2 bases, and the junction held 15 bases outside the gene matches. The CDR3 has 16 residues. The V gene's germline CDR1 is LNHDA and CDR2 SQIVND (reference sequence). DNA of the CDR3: TGTGCCAGCAGCCTAACCAGGGGGGCAGCGAACTATGGCTACACCTTC. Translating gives CASSLTRGAANYGYTF.

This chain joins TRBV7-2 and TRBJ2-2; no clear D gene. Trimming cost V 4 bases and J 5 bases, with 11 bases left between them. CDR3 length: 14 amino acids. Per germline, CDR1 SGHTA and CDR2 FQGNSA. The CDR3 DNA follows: TGTGCCAGCAGCTCAGACCCGCCGACCGGGGAGCTGTTTTTT. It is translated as CASSSDPPTGELFF.

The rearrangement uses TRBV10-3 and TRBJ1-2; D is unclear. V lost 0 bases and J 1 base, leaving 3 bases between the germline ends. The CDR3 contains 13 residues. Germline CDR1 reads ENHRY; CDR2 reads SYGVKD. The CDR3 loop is CAISESVNYGYTF. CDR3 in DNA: TGTGCCATCAGTGAGTCGGTTAACTATGGCTACACCTTC.

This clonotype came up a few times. Here the CDR3 reads CSVGDRGSSYGYTF. CDR3 bases: TGCAGCGTCGGGGACAGGGGGTCCAGCTATGGCTACACCTTC. The chain couples TRBV29-1 to TRBJ1-2; the match to TRBD1 covers 11 bases. The length of the CDR3 is 14 residues. Germline CDR1 reads SQVTM; CDR2 reads ANQGSEA. V lost 6 bases, J lost 4 bases, and 7 bases stayed unmatched.

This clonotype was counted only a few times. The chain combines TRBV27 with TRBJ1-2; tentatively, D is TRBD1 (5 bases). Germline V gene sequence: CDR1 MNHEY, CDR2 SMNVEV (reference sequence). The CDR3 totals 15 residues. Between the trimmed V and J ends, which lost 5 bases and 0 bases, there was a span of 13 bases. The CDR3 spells CASSHYRSANYGYTF. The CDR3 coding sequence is TGTGCCAGCAGTCACTACAGGTCAGCTAACTATGGCTACACCTTC.

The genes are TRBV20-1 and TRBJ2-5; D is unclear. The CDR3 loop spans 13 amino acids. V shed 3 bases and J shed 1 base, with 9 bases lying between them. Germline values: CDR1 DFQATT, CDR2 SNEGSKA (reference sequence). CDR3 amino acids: CSASRAPQETQYF. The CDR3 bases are TGCAGTGCTAGCAGAGCCCCCCAAGAGACCCAGTACTTC.

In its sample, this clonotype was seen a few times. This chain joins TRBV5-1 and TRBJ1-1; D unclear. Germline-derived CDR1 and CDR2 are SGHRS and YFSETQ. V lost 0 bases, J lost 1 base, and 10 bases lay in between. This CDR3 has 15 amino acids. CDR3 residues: CASSLVRQTNTEAFF. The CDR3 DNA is TGCGCCAGCAGCTTGGTCAGGCAGACGAACACTGAAGCTTTCTTT.

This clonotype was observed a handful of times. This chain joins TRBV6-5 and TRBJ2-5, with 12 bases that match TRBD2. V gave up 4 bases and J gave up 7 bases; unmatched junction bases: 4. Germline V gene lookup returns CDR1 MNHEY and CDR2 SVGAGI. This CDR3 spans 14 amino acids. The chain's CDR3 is CASSSSGGARTQYF. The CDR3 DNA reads TGTGCCAGCAGTTCTAGCGGGGGGGCGCGGACCCAGTACTTC.

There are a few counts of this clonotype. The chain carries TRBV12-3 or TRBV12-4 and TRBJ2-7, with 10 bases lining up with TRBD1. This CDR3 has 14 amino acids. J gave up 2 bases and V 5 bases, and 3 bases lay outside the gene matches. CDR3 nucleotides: TGTGCCAGCAGTCGGGGACAGGGGCCCTACGAGCAGTACTTC. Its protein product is CASSRGQGPYEQYF.

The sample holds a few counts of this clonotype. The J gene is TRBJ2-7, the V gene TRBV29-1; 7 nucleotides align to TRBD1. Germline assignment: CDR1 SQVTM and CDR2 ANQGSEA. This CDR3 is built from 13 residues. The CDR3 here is CMLAGTVSYEQYF. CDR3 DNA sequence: TGCATGCTTGCCGGGACAGTAAGCTACGAGCAGTACTTC.

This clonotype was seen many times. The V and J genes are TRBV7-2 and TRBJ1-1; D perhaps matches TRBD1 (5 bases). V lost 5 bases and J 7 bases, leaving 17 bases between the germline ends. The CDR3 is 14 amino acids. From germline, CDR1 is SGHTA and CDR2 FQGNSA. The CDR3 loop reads CASSPHGGYGEAFF. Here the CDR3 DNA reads TGTGCCAGCAGCCCCCACGGGGGGTATGGTGAAGCTTTCTTT.

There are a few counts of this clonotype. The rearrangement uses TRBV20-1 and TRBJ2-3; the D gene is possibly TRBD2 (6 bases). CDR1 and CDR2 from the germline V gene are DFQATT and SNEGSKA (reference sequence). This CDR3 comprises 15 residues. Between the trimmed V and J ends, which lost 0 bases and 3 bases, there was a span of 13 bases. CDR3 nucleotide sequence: TGCAGTGCTAGAGATTCCCCAGGGAGGACAGATACGCAGTATTTT. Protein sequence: CSARDSPGRTDTQYF.

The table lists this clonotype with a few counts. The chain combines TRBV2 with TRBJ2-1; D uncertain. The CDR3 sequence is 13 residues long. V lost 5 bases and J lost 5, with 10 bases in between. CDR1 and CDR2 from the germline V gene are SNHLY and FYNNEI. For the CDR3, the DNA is TGTGCCAGCAGTCAAGGAAGGGACAATGAGCAGTTCTTC. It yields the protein CASSQGRDNEQFF.

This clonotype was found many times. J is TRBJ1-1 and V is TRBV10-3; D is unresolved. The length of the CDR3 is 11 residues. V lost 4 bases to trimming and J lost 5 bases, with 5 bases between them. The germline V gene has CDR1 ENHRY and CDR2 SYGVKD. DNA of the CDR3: TGTGCCATCAGTGCAAGAACTGAAGCTTTCTTT. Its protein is CAISARTEAFF.

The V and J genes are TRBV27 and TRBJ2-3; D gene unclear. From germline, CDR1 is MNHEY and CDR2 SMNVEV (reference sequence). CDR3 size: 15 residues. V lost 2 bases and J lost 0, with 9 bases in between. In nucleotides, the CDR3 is TGTGCCAGCAGTTTAAAGGGTAGTAGCACAGATACGCAGTATTTT. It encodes CASSLKGSSTDTQYF.

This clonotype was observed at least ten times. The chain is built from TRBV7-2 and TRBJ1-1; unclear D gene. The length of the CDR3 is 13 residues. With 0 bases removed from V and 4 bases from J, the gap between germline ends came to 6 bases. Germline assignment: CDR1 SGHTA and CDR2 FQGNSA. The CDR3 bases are TGTGCCAGCAGCTTAGCCCCGAGCACTGAAGCTTTCTTT. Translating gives CASSLAPSTEAFF. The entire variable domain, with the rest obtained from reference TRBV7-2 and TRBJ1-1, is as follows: GAGVSQSPSNKVTEKGKDVELRCDPISGHTALYWYRQSLGQGLEFLIYFQGNSAPDKSGLPSDRFSAERTGGSVSTLTIQRTQQEDSAVYLCASSLAPSTEAFFGQGTRLTVV.

CDR3 sequence: CASSEGVRGNQPQHF. The CDR3 coding sequence is TGTGCCAGCAGCGAAGGGGTTCGGGGCAATCAGCCCCAGCATTTT. The rearrangement uses TRBV21-1 and TRBJ1-5. TRBV21-1 is labeled a pseudogene. The CDR3 extends over 15 amino acids.

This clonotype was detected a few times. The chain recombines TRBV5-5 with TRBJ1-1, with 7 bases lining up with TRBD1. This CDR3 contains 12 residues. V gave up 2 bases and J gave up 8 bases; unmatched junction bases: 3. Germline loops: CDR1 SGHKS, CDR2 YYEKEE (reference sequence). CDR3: CASSLQGIEAFF. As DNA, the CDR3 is TGTGCCAGCAGCTTACAGGGGATCGAAGCTTTCTTT. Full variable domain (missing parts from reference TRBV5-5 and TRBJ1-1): DAGVTQSPTHLIKTRGQQVTLRCSPISGHKSVSWYQQVLGQGPQFIFQYYEKEERGRGNFPDRFSARQFPNYSSELNVNALLLGDSALYLCASSLQGIEAFFGQGTRLTVV.

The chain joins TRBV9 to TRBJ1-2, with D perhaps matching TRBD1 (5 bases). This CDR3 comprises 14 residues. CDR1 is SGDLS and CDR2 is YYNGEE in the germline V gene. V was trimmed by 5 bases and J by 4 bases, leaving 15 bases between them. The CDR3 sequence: CASSSKGGAYGYTF. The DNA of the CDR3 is TGTGCCAGCAGTTCGAAGGGAGGGGCCTATGGCTACACCTTC.